These 32 T cell receptor beta chains share one sample of origin, sequenced in a study of OX40 agonist ivuxolimab in advanced cancers. The data were produced by immunoSEQ multiplex PCR, yet TCRdb's version contains in-frame clones alone and is incomplete. The sample holds roughly 90,000 clones, 87% seen once. This specimen was CD4+ or CD8+ T cells sorted from blood, taken in a trial of the OX40 agonist ivuxolimab. The receptor set was obtained from an adult with an advanced solid tumor such as melanoma, head and neck, liver or kidney cancer.

This clone was recorded only once. CDR3 nucleotide sequence: TGTGCCAGCAGCTTAGTACGGACTAATGAAAAACTGTTTTTT. Amino acids: CASSLVRTNEKLFF. This chain links TRBV11-2 with TRBJ1-4; D remains ambiguous. The length of the CDR3 is 14 residues. Deletions cut 1 base from V and 2 bases from J, with 5 bases between. The germline CDR1 and CDR2 sequences are SGHAT and FQNNGV. Looking up the rest from reference TRBV11-2 and TRBJ1-4 gives the full variable domain: EAGVAQSPRYKIIEKRQSVAFWCNPISGHATLYWYQQILGQGPKLLIQFQNNGVVDDSQLPKDRFSAERLKGVDSTLKIQPAKLEDSAVYLCASSLVRTNEKLFFGSGTQLSVL.

This chain links TRBV7-2 with TRBJ1-2; D is undetermined. The V end lost 4 bases, the J end lost 2 bases, and 14 bases lay between the germline ends. Germline assignment: CDR1 SGHTA and CDR2 FQGNSA. The CDR3 extends over 15 amino acids. The CDR3 DNA reads TGTGCCAGCAGCTCCAATTCCGGTTCCAACTATGGCTACACCTTC. As protein: CASSSNSGSNYGYTF.

There are a few counts of this clone. This chain connects TRBV7-9 to TRBJ1-3; the D is unclear. V shed 1 base and J shed 5 bases, with 0 bases lying between them. Looked up from germline, CDR1 is SEHNR and CDR2 is FQNEAQ (reference sequence). This CDR3 comprises 11 residues. The CDR3 loop reads CASSLGNTIYF. The CDR3 nucleotides are TGTGCCAGCAGCTTAGGAAACACCATATATTTT.

This clone was picked up a small number of times. This chain uses TRBV29-1 with TRBJ1-5, with D possibly matching TRBD1 (6 bases). Per the germline V gene, CDR1 is SQVTM and CDR2 is ANQGSEA. V lost 5 bases and J 8 bases, leaving 13 bases between the germline ends. This CDR3 has 12 residues. CDR3 sequence (DNA): TGCAGCGTTCAACAGGGTAGCGAGCCCCAGCATTTT. It encodes CSVQQGSEPQHF. The full variable domain, its missing parts supplied by reference TRBV29-1 and TRBJ1-5, is SAVISQKPSRDICQRGTSLTIQCQVDSQVTMMFWYRQQPGQSLTLIATANQGSEATYESGFVIDKFPISRPNLTFSTLTVSNMSPEDSSIYLCSVQQGSEPQHFGDGTRLSIL.

The rearrangement links TRBV7-9 to TRBJ1-2, with 7 bases fitting TRBD1. Trimming took 7 bases from V and 0 from J; bases not matched to a gene: 11. Looked up from germline, CDR1 is SEHNR and CDR2 is FQNEAQ (reference sequence). The CDR3 is made up of 16 amino acids. CDR3 protein: CASTPQGGLANYGYTF. The CDR3 DNA sequence: TGTGCCAGCACCCCGCAGGGGGGCTTAGCTAACTATGGCTACACCTTC.

The J gene is TRBJ1-5, the V gene TRBV28; D perhaps matches TRBD1 (6 bases). In germline, CDR1 is MDHEN, CDR2 SYDVKM. The CDR3 has 15 amino acids. Trimming stripped 5 bases from V and 0 bases from J, with 11 bases between. The CDR3 DNA is TGTGCCAGCAGTCGGTACAGGGATAGCAATCAGCCCCAGCATTTT. Translating it yields CASSRYRDSNQPQHF.

This clone appeared a single time. V and J are TRBV30 and TRBJ1-3; 7 bases match TRBD1. The germline gives CDR1 GTSNPN, CDR2 SVGIG (reference sequence). V shed 3 bases, J shed 9 bases, and the junction held 8 bases outside the gene matches. The CDR3 is 13 residues long. CDR3 sequence reads: CAWSPDREATIYF. The DNA for the CDR3 is TGTGCCTGGAGCCCCGACAGGGAAGCCACCATATATTTT.

The chain recombines TRBV30 with TRBJ1-1; D not resolved. Trimming pared 6 bases from V and 5 bases from J, leaving 16 bases between. CDR3 size: 13 residues. The germline gives CDR1 GTSNPN, CDR2 SVGIG (reference sequence). The CDR3 is CACTLGVRTEAFF. The DNA of the CDR3 is TGTGCCTGCACCCTGGGTGTCAGGACTGAAGCTTTCTTT.

This chain joins TRBV18 and TRBJ2-6, with D possibly being TRBD1 (6 bases). The germline V and J ends were trimmed by 6 bases and 0 bases, with 18 bases remaining between them. CDR1 is KGHSH and CDR2 is LQKENI in the germline V gene. The CDR3 covers 18 residues. CDR3 sequence reads: CASSQQAQGLSGANVLTF. CDR3 DNA: TGTGCCAGCTCGCAACAGGCACAGGGCCTCTCTGGGGCCAACGTCCTGACTTTC.

This clone was seen just once. V is TRBV7-2 and J is TRBJ2-2; 11 bases agree with TRBD2. The CDR3 sequence is 16 residues long. Trimming cost V 1 base and J 5 bases; bases outside gene matches: 3. In germline, CDR1 is SGHTA, CDR2 FQGNSA. CDR3: CASSLVASGGTGELFF. In DNA form, the CDR3 reads TGTGCCAGCAGCTTAGTGGCTAGCGGGGGGACCGGGGAGCTGTTTTTT.

The V call is TRBV5-4, the J call TRBJ2-7, with 8 bases fitting TRBD1. Germline V gene lookup returns CDR1 SGHNT and CDR2 YYREEE (reference sequence). CDR3 length: 13 amino acids. Trimming removed 6 bases from V and 2 bases from J; junction bases left unmatched: 4. Here the CDR3 reads CASNRQGTYEQYF. The CDR3 DNA reads TGTGCCAGCAACCGACAGGGGACCTACGAGCAGTACTTC.

This rearrangement joins TRBV6-1 to TRBJ2-7, with D perhaps TRBD2 (5 bases). Trimming stripped 5 bases from V and 0 bases from J, with 14 bases between. Looked up from germline, CDR1 is MNHNS and CDR2 is SASEGT. The CDR3 length is 15 residues. This CDR3 is CASSREGWSSYEQYF. The CDR3 DNA sequence: TGTGCCAGCAGTCGTGAGGGTTGGAGCTCCTACGAGCAGTACTTC.

V is TRBV28 and J is TRBJ1-2; D gene uncertain. Germline V gene sequence: CDR1 MDHEN, CDR2 SYDVKM. The CDR3 has 15 residues. The ends were cut back, 1 base at V and 5 bases at J, with 14 bases in the middle. CDR3 sequence reads: CASSLYGEVGYGYTF. The CDR3 coding sequence is TGTGCCAGCAGTTTATATGGGGAAGTGGGGTATGGCTACACCTTC.

The chain carries TRBV18 and TRBJ2-7; 9 bases are a match to TRBD1. Germline V CDR1 and CDR2: KGHSH, LQKENI. V gave up 0 bases and J gave up 3 bases; unmatched junction bases: 3. The CDR3 covers 15 residues. The CDR3 protein is CASSPPGQGRYEQYF. As DNA, the CDR3 is TGTGCCAGCTCACCACCGGGACAGGGACGCTACGAGCAGTACTTC. The full variable domain, with the rest looked up from reference TRBV18 and TRBJ2-7, is NAGVMQNPRHLVRRRGQEARLRCSPMKGHSHVYWYRQLPEEGLKFMVYLQKENIIDESGMPKERFSAEFPKEGPSILRIQQVVRGDSAAYFCASSPPGQGRYEQYFGPGTRLTVT.

In DNA, the CDR3 is TGTGCCAGCAGCTTAGGTTTCGCTGGGGCCAACGTCCTGACTTTC. This gives the protein CASSLGFAGANVLTF. The chain joins TRBV7-2 to TRBJ2-6, with D uncertain. CDR1 and CDR2 (germline): SGHTA, FQGNSA. Between the trimmed V and J ends, which lost 1 base and 2 bases, there was a span of 6 bases. CDR3 length: 15 residues.

The rearrangement uses TRBV7-8 and TRBJ2-1; D assignment may be TRBD1 or TRBD2 (6 bases each). V was pared by 1 base and J by 10 bases, with 11 bases between. Germline V CDR1 and CDR2: SGHVS, FQNEAQ. This CDR3 is built from 13 residues. In DNA, the CDR3 is TGTGCCAGCAGCTTAGGCAGGGGAGGAGAGCAGTTCTTC. This encodes CASSLGRGGEQFF.

This rearrangement joins TRBV7-2 to TRBJ2-1; unclear D gene. CDR3 size: 14 residues. CDR1 and CDR2 (germline): SGHTA, FQGNSA. Trimming shortened V by 0 bases and J by 4 bases, and 7 bases separated the two germline ends. The CDR3 DNA reads as TGTGCCAGCAGCTTAGCGAGTGAGTACAATGAGCAGTTCTTC. It codes for CASSLASEYNEQFF.

The gene calls are TRBV4-1 and TRBJ2-3; weak D call: TRBD1 (6 bases). The CDR3 loop spans 15 amino acids. CDR1 and CDR2 from the germline V gene are MGHRA and YSYEKL. V lost 0 bases and J lost 4, with 11 bases in between. The CDR3 DNA sequence: TGCGCCAGCAGCCAAGAGGGGGCAGGGGCAGATACGCAGTATTTT. Protein product: CASSQEGAGADTQYF.

This rearrangement joins TRBV28 to TRBJ1-1; D unclear. Trimming took off 1 base at V and 8 bases at J, with 17 bases between the two ends. This CDR3 region has 15 residues. CDR1 MDHEN and CDR2 SYDVKM come from the germline V gene. In nucleotides, the CDR3 is TGTGCCAGCAGTTTATCCCTCTCCCCCCCCAGAGAAGCTTTCTTT. The encoded protein is CASSLSLSPPREAFF.

The chain is built from TRBV28 and TRBJ2-7; D may be TRBD1 or TRBD2 (5 bases each). The CDR3 has 15 amino acids. Germline CDR1 is MDHEN and CDR2 is SYDVKM. V was pared by 2 bases and J by 4 bases, with 15 bases between. This CDR3 is CASSLALGTHYEQYF. As DNA, the CDR3 is TGTGCCAGCAGTTTAGCCCTCGGGACGCATTACGAGCAGTACTTC.

The rearrangement joins TRBV19 to TRBJ1-2; tentative D call: TRBD1 (5 bases). With 4 bases removed from V and 1 base from J, the gap between germline ends came to 16 bases. CDR1 and CDR2 from the germline V gene are LNHDA and SQIVND (reference sequence). This CDR3 region has 16 residues. The CDR3 reads CASSTFREGDNYGYTF. CDR3 nucleotide sequence: TGTGCCAGTAGTACGTTCAGGGAAGGAGATAACTATGGCTACACCTTC.

The V and J genes are TRBV9 and TRBJ2-5; TRBD2 is a possible D gene (6 bases). The CDR3 sequence is 14 residues long. Germline loops: CDR1 SGDLS, CDR2 YYNGEE. Trimming shortened V by 4 bases and J by 3 bases, and 13 bases separated the two germline ends. CDR3 amino acids: CASSPHGGEETQYF. The CDR3 DNA sequence: TGTGCCAGCAGCCCACACGGGGGAGAAGAGACCCAGTACTTC.

The rearrangement joins TRBV7-2 to TRBJ1-5; D might be TRBD1 (5 bases). Germline assignment: CDR1 SGHTA and CDR2 FQGNSA. CDR3 length: 14 amino acids. V was trimmed by 4 bases and J by 5 bases, leaving 12 bases between them. The CDR3 bases are TGTGCCAGCAGCTGGAGGCAGGGAGATCAGCCCCAGCATTTT. This sequence encodes CASSWRQGDQPQHF.

The rearrangement uses TRBV7-9 and TRBJ1-1; D gene ambiguous. CDR3 length equals 13 residues. Trimming cost V 2 bases and J 3 bases, with 7 bases left between them. CDR1 is SEHNR and CDR2 is FQNEAQ in the germline V gene (reference sequence). CDR3 in amino acids: CASSLNDYTEAFF. CDR3 nucleotides: TGTGCCAGCAGCTTAAATGATTACACTGAAGCTTTCTTT.

The chain couples TRBV27 to TRBJ2-7, with 12 bases aligning to TRBD2. V gave up 7 bases and J gave up 6 bases; unmatched junction bases: 7. CDR3 length: 14 residues. Germline V gene lookup returns CDR1 MNHEY and CDR2 SMNVEV (reference sequence). The CDR3 here is CASTRTSGTFEQYF. The CDR3 DNA reads TGTGCCAGCACTCGGACTAGCGGGACTTTCGAGCAGTACTTC.

This chain uses TRBV6-1 with TRBJ1-5, with D tentatively TRBD1 (6 bases). CDR3 size: 14 residues. Germline CDR1 MNHNS, CDR2 SASEGT. The V and J ends lost 7 bases and 5 bases respectively, with 15 bases between them. In DNA, the CDR3 is TGTGCCAGCACCAAGGTGGGGGCCCATCAGCCCCAGCATTTT. It translates to CASTKVGAHQPQHF.

J is TRBJ1-2 and V is TRBV5-1, with TRBD1 identical over 8 bases. The CDR3 consists of 13 residues. Germline V CDR1 and CDR2: SGHRS, YFSETQ. The V and J ends lost 7 bases and 4 bases, in that order; junction bases with no gene match: 6. The CDR3 here is CASSLDRAYGYTF. CDR3 sequence (DNA): TGCGCCAGCTCCCTGGACAGGGCCTATGGCTACACCTTC.

This chain links TRBV6-5 with TRBJ2-1; no reliable D call. V was cut by 2 bases and J by 9 bases, with 14 bases left in between. Germline V gene lookup returns CDR1 MNHEY and CDR2 SVGAGI. This CDR3 contains 14 residues. The CDR3 reads CASSYPASHGEQFF. In DNA, the CDR3 is TGTGCCAGCAGTTACCCGGCCTCCCACGGTGAGCAGTTCTTC.

The chain has TRBV5-6 and TRBJ1-1; D is undetermined. The CDR3 extends over 16 amino acids. V was trimmed by 4 bases and J by 1 base, leaving 17 bases between them. The germline CDR1 and CDR2 sequences are SGHDT and YYEEEE. The CDR3 reads CASSLASGRRNTEAFF. CDR3 nucleotides: TGTGCCAGCAGCCTGGCGAGTGGCAGGAGGAACACTGAAGCTTTCTTT.

The chain carries TRBV18 and TRBJ2-4, with D hard to call. The CDR3 is 16 amino acids. Germline values: CDR1 KGHSH, CDR2 LQKENI. V was cut by 3 bases and J by 0 bases, with 12 bases left in between. This CDR3 reads CASSPATALAKNIQYF. Written as DNA, the CDR3 is TGTGCCAGCTCACCTGCTACGGCTCTAGCCAAAAACATTCAGTACTTC.

The V gene is TRBV10-3, the J gene TRBJ1-5, with a weak D call TRBD1 (5 bases). The germline V and J ends were trimmed by 2 bases and 7 bases, with 15 bases remaining between them. The CDR3 totals 15 residues. Germline lookup yields CDR1 ENHRY and CDR2 SYGVKD. The CDR3 reads CAISETRDHRQPQHF. Written as DNA, the CDR3 is TGTGCCATCAGTGAGACCCGGGACCATCGGCAGCCCCAGCATTTT.

This clone was recorded only once. The chain is built from TRBV5-4 and TRBJ2-5; D perhaps matches TRBD2 (6 bases). The CDR3 is 14 residues long. Germline V gene sequence: CDR1 SGHNT, CDR2 YYREEE (reference sequence). Trimming removed 5 bases from V and 8 bases from J, with 19 bases in between. The CDR3 sequence is CASSTGGMVATQYF. Here the CDR3 DNA reads TGTGCCAGCAGTACCGGCGGGATGGTGGCCACCCAGTACTTC.